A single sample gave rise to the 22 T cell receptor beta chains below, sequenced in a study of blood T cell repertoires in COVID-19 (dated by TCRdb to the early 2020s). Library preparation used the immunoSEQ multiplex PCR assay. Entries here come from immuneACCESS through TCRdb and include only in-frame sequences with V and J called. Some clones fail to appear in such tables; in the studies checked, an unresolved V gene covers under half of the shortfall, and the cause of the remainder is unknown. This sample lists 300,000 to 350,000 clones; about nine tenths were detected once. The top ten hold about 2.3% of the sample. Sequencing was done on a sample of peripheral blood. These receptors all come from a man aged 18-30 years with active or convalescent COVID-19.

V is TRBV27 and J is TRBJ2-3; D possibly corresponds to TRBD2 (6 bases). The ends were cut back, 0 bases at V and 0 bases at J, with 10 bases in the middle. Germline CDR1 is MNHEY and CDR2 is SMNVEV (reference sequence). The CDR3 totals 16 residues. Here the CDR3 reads CASSLSWGDSTDTQYF. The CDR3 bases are TGTGCCAGCAGTTTATCGTGGGGGGATAGCACAGATACGCAGTATTTT.

CDR3 sequence reads: CASSVVAGGAYNEQFF. CDR3 nucleotides: TGTGCCAGCAGCGTAGTAGCGGGGGGGGCCTACAATGAGCAGTTCTTC. The genes are TRBV9 and TRBJ2-1; 11 bases are a match to TRBD2. Trimming took 0 bases from V and 2 from J; bases not matched to a gene: 1. CDR1 SGDLS and CDR2 YYNGEE come from the germline V gene. The CDR3 is 16 residues long.

The CDR3 loop is CASRQIRGPYEQYF. DNA for the CDR3: TGCGCCAGCAGACAAATCAGGGGCCCCTACGAGCAGTACTTC. The V gene is TRBV5-1, the J gene TRBJ2-7, with D perhaps TRBD1 (6 bases). Looked up from germline, CDR1 is SGHRS and CDR2 is YFSETQ. The CDR3 extends over 14 amino acids. V lost 5 bases, J lost 2 bases, and 14 bases lay in between. Combining the CDR3 with reference TRBV5-1 and TRBJ2-7 gives the whole variable domain KAGVTQTPRYLIKTRGQQVTLSCSPISGHRSVSWYQQTPGQGLQFLFEYFSETQRNKGNFPGRFSGRQFSNSRSEMNVSTLELGDSALYLCASRQIRGPYEQYFGPGTRLTVT.

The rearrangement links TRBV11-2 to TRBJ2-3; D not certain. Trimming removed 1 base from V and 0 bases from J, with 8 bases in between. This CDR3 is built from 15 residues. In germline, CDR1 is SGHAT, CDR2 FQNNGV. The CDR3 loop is CASSLGAESTDTQYF. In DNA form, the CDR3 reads TGTGCCAGCAGCTTAGGCGCGGAAAGCACAGATACGCAGTATTTT.

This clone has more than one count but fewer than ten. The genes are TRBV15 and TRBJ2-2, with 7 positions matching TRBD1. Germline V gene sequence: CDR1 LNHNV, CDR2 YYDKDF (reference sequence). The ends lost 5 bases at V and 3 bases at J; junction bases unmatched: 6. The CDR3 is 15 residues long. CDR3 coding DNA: TGTGCCACCAGCCCCCGGACAGGTTACACCGGGGAGCTGTTTTTT. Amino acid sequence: CATSPRTGYTGELFF.

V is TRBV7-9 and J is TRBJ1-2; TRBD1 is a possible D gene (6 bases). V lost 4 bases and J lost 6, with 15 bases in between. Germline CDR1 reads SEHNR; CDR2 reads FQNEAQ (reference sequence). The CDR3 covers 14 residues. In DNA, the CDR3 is TGTGCCAGCAGCTCCCCTACAGGGCTAGATGGCTACACCTTC. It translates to CASSSPTGLDGYTF.

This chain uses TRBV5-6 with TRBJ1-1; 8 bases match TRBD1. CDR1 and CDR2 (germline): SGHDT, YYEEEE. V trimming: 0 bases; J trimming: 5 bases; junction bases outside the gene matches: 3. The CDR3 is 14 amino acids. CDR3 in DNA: TGTGCCAGCAGCTTGGGGCAGGGGGCAACTGAAGCTTTCTTT. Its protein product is CASSLGQGATEAFF.

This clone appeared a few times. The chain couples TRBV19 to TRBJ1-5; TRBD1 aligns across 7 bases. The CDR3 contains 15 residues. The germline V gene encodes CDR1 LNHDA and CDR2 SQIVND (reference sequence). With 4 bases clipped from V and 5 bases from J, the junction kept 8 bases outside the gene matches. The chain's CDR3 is CASSKYRQGDQPQHF. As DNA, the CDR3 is TGTGCCAGTAGTAAATACAGGCAGGGGGATCAGCCCCAGCATTTT. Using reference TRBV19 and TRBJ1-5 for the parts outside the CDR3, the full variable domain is DGGITQSPKYLFRKEGQNVTLSCEQNLNHDAMYWYRQDPGQGLRLIYYSQIVNDFQKGDIAEGYSVSREKKESFPLTVTSAQKNPTAFYLCASSKYRQGDQPQHFGDGTRLSIL.

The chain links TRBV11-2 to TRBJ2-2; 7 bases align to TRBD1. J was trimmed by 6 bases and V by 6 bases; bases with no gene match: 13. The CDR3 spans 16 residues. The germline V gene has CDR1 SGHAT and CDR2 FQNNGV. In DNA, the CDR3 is TGTGCCAGCAGACCACTCCGACAGGGCATGGCCGGGGAGCTGTTTTTT. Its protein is CASRPLRQGMAGELFF.

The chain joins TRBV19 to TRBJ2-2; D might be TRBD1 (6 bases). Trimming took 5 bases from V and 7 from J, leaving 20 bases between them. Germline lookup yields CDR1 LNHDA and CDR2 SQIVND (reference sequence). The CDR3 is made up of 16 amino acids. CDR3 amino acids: CASSANPGHFNGELFF. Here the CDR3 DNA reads TGTGCCAGTAGTGCTAATCCGGGACATTTCAACGGGGAGCTGTTTTTT.

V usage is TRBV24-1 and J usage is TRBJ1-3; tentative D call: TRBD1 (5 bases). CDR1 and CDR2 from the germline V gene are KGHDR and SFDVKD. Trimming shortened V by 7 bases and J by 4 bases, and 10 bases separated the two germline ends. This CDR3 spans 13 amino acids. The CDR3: CATSHRQGNTIYF. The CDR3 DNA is TGTGCCACCAGCCATCGACAGGGAAACACCATATATTTT.

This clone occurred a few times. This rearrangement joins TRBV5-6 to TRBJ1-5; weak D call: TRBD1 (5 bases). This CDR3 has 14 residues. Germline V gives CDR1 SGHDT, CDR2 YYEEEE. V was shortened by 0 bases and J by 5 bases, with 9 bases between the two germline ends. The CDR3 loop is CASSLGGRDQPQHF. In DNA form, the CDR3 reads TGTGCCAGCAGCTTGGGGGGCAGGGATCAGCCCCAGCATTTT.

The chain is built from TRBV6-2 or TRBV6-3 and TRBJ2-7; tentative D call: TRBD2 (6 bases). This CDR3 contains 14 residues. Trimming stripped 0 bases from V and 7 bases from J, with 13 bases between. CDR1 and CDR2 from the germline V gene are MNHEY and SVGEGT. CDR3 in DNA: TGTGCCAGCAGTTACTCTATGGAGGGTATGGAGCAGTACTTC. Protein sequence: CASSYSMEGMEQYF.

CDR3 region: CASSLSGRRTDTQYF. The CDR3 DNA reads as TGCGCCAGCAGCTTGAGCGGGAGGCGCACAGATACGCAGTATTTT. The rearrangement uses TRBV5-1 and TRBJ2-3; 9 bases are shared with TRBD2. Germline CDR1 reads SGHRS; CDR2 reads YFSETQ. With 1 base clipped from V and 1 base from J, the junction kept 1 base outside the gene matches. CDR3 length equals 15 residues. Complete variable domain (other parts from reference TRBV5-1 and TRBJ2-3): KAGVTQTPRYLIKTRGQQVTLSCSPISGHRSVSWYQQTPGQGLQFLFEYFSETQRNKGNFPGRFSGRQFSNSRSEMNVSTLELGDSALYLCASSLSGRRTDTQYFGPGTRLTVL.

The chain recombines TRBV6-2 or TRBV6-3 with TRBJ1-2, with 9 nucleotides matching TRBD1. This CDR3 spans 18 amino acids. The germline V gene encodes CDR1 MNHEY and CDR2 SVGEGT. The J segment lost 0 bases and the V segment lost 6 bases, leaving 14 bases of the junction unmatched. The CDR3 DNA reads TGTGCCAGCAGCTGGGACAGGGAATTTTCGATTCCTAACTATGGCTACACCTTC. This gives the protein CASSWDREFSIPNYGYTF.

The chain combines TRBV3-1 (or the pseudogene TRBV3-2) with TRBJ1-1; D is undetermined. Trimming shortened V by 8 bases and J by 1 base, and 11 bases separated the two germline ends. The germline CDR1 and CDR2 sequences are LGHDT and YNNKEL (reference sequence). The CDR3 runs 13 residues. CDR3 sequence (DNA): TGTGCCAGCCGCCTGGAGGGGAACACTGAAGCTTTCTTT. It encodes CASRLEGNTEAFF.

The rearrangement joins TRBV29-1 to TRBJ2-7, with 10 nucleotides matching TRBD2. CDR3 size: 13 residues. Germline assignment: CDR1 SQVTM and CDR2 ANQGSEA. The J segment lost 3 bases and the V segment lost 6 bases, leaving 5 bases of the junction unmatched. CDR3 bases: TGCAGCGTAGTAGCGGGAGGATACTACGAGCAGTACTTC. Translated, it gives CSVVAGGYYEQYF.

CDR3 residues: CASSYYLGANQETQYF. In nucleotides, the CDR3 is TGTGCCAGCAGTTACTATCTGGGCGCCAACCAAGAGACCCAGTACTTC. The chain combines TRBV6-5 with TRBJ2-5; D call uncertain. This CDR3 region has 16 residues. Germline V lookup: CDR1 MNHEY, CDR2 SVGAGI. V lost 1 base, J lost 0 bases, and 12 bases lay in between.

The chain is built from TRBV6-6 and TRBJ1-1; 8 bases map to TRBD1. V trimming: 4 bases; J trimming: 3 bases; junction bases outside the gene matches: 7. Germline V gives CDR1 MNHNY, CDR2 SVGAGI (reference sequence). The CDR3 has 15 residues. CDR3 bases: TGTGCCAGCAGTTTTTGGACAGGGACTTACACTGAAGCTTTCTTT. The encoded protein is CASSFWTGTYTEAFF.

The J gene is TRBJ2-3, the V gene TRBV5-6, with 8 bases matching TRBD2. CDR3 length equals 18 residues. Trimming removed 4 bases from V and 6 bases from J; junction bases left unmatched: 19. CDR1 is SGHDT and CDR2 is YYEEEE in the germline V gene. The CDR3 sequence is CASSPRAPYGLAGDTQYF. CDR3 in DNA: TGTGCCAGCAGCCCCCGAGCCCCGTACGGACTAGCTGGGGATACGCAGTATTTT.

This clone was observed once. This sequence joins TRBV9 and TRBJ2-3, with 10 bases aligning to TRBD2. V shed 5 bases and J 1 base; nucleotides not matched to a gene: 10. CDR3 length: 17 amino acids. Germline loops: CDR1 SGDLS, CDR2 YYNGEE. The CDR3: CASSSGRTTIRTDTQYF. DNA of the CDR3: TGTGCCAGCAGTAGCGGGAGGACGACTATACGCACAGATACGCAGTATTTT. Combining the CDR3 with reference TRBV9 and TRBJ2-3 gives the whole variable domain DSGVTQTPKHLITATGQRVTLRCSPRSGDLSVYWYQQSLDQGLQFLIQYYNGEERAKGNILERFSAQQFPDLHSELNLSSLELGDSALYFCASSSGRTTIRTDTQYFGPGTRLTVL.

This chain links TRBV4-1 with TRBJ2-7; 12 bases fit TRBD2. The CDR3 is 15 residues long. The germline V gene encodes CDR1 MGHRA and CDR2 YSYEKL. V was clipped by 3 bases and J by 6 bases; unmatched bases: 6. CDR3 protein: CASSQTSGSLGEQYF. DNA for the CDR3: TGCGCCAGCAGCCAGACTAGCGGGAGCCTGGGCGAGCAGTACTTC.